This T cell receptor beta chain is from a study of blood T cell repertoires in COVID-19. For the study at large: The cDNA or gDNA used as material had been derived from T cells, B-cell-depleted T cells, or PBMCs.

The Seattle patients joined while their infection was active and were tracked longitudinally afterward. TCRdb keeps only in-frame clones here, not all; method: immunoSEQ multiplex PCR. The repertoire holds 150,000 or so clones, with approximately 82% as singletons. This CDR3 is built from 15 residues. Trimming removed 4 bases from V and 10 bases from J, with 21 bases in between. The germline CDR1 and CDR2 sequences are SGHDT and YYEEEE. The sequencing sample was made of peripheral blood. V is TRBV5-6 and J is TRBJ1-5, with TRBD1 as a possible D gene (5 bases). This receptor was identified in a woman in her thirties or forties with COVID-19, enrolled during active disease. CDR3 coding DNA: TGTGCCAGCAGCGTCGGCCAGACAGAACGGGTTCCCCAGCATTTT. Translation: CASSVGQTERVPQHF.